This TCR beta chain was recovered during a study of T cell changes during pregnancy in multiple sclerosis. Germline-derived CDR1 and CDR2 are LNHDA and SQIVND (reference sequence). The CDR3 consists of 13 residues. J gave up 6 bases and V 6 bases, and 6 bases lay outside the gene matches. Sequencing used immunoSEQ multiplex PCR; TCRdb keeps in-frame clones, though not all of them. The table shows 60,000 to 85,000 clones, with 75% to 95% occurring only once. The material was peripheral blood, obtained in the first trimester of pregnancy. The chain uses TRBV19 and TRBJ1-2; 8 nucleotides line up with TRBD1. This clonotype was obtained from a female donor with multiple sclerosis, enrolled in a pregnancy study. The CDR3 sequence: CASRWTGQDGYTF. The CDR3 bases are TGTGCCAGTAGATGGACAGGGCAGGATGGCTACACCTTC.